The rows below give T cell receptor beta chains drawn from one sample of a study of sequential checkpoint blockade in melanoma. Generated by immunoSEQ multiplex PCR, the TCRdb table keeps only in-frame clones and is missing some. Altogether tens of thousands of clones are present, about 86% being singletons, with the ten largest covering around 23%. The sequencing here drew on CD8+ T cells sorted from blood (inferred from file names), taken from a patient given nivolumab and ipilimumab in sequence. The origin of the receptors is a human donor with melanoma. Both conserved end residues are part of each CDR3. Each record gives: J gene, D gene, V gene, clone size, CDR3 protein, CDR3 DNA. D genes are given only for firm matches. The listing skips clone size in some rows; elsewhere it reads once, few, many or a size class.

J gene: TRBJ2-2
D gene: TRBD1
V gene: TRBV7-2
clone size: few
CDR3 protein: CASSVTGGAPGELFF
CDR3 DNA: TGTGCCAGCAGCGTCACAGGGGGCGCCCCCGGGGAGCTGTTTTTT

J gene: TRBJ1-5
D gene: TRBD1
V gene: TRBV28
clone size: NA
CDR3 protein: CASSLGDRWNQPQHF
CDR3 DNA: TGTGCCAGCAGTTTAGGGGACAGGTGGAATCAGCCCCAGCATTTT

J gene: TRBJ1-2
D gene: NA
V gene: TRBV27
clone size: NA
CDR3 protein: CASSPRWRASYGYTF
CDR3 DNA: TGTGCCAGCAGTCCCCGGTGGAGGGCTTCCTATGGCTACACCTTC

J gene: TRBJ1-6
D gene: NA
V gene: TRBV27
clone size: few
CDR3 protein: CASSLQGYLGSPLHF
CDR3 DNA: TGTGCCAGCAGTCTACAGGGTTATCTGGGTTCACCCCTCCACTTT

J gene: TRBJ1-5
D gene: NA
V gene: TRBV27
clone size: NA
CDR3 protein: CASSFHNDRNQPQHF
CDR3 DNA: TGTGCCAGCAGTTTCCACAACGACAGGAATCAGCCCCAGCATTTT

J gene: TRBJ2-7
D gene: TRBD1
V gene: TRBV11-2
clone size: NA
CDR3 protein: CASSLARGDSSYEQYF
CDR3 DNA: TGTGCCAGCAGCTTAGCGCGTGGGGACAGCTCATACGAGCAGTACTTC

J gene: TRBJ2-2
D gene: NA
V gene: TRBV28
clone size: NA
CDR3 protein: CASRVTGLNTGELFF
CDR3 DNA: TGTGCCAGCAGAGTGACTGGCCTGAACACCGGGGAGCTGTTTTTT

J gene: TRBJ2-7
D gene: NA
V gene: TRBV4-3
clone size: NA
CDR3 protein: CASSQEPSRGPESSYEQYF
CDR3 DNA: TGCGCCAGCAGCCAAGAGCCTTCTCGAGGCCCAGAGAGCTCCTACGAGCAGTACTTC

J gene: TRBJ1-2
D gene: TRBD1
V gene: TRBV9
clone size: NA
CDR3 protein: CASSARTGDYGYTF
CDR3 DNA: TGTGCCAGCAGCGCGCGGACAGGGGACTATGGCTACACCTTC

J gene: TRBJ2-3
D gene: TRBD2
V gene: TRBV7-9
clone size: NA
CDR3 protein: CASSLPLAVSTDTQYF
CDR3 DNA: TGTGCCAGCAGCTTACCCCTAGCGGTTAGCACAGATACGCAGTATTTT

J gene: TRBJ2-7
D gene: TRBD1
V gene: TRBV7-9
clone size: NA
CDR3 protein: CASSLSGRGYEQYF
CDR3 DNA: TGTGCCAGCAGCTTATCGGGCAGGGGGTACGAGCAGTACTTC

J gene: TRBJ2-1
D gene: TRBD1
V gene: TRBV27
clone size: NA
CDR3 protein: CASSLDRGQTPFF
CDR3 DNA: TGTGCCAGCAGTTTGGACAGGGGGCAAACGCCGTTCTTC

J gene: TRBJ2-1
D gene: TRBD2
V gene: TRBV28
clone size: NA
CDR3 protein: CASSGGLAEINYNEQFF
CDR3 DNA: TGTGCCAGCAGTGGGGGACTAGCGGAAATTAACTACAATGAGCAGTTCTTC

J gene: TRBJ1-5
D gene: NA
V gene: TRBV6-1
clone size: NA
CDR3 protein: CASSEAWGDGYSNQPQHF
CDR3 DNA: TGTGCCAGCAGTGAAGCGTGGGGGGACGGCTATAGCAATCAGCCCCAGCATTTT

J gene: TRBJ2-7
D gene: NA
V gene: TRBV5-8
clone size: NA
CDR3 protein: CASSLAWVEQYF
CDR3 DNA: TGTGCCAGCAGCCTAGCATGGGTCGAGCAGTACTTC

J gene: TRBJ2-7
D gene: TRBD1
V gene: TRBV4-3
clone size: NA
CDR3 protein: CASSRYRGLDEQYF
CDR3 DNA: TGCGCCAGCAGCCGGTACAGGGGGCTCGACGAGCAGTACTTC

J gene: TRBJ2-3
D gene: TRBD1
V gene: TRBV28
clone size: NA
CDR3 protein: CASSWDSWGDTQYF
CDR3 DNA: TGTGCCAGCAGTTGGGACAGTTGGGGAGATACGCAGTATTTT

J gene: TRBJ2-7
D gene: TRBD2
V gene: TRBV6-1
clone size: NA
CDR3 protein: CASSGRLAGRSYEQYF
CDR3 DNA: TGTGCCAGCAGTGGCAGACTAGCGGGGCGTTCCTACGAGCAGTACTTC

J gene: TRBJ2-7
D gene: TRBD2
V gene: TRBV19
clone size: NA
CDR3 protein: CASSIDLGLGSHEQYF
CDR3 DNA: TGTGCCAGTAGTATAGATCTCGGACTAGGGAGCCACGAGCAGTACTTC

J gene: TRBJ2-7
D gene: TRBD2
V gene: TRBV9
clone size: NA
CDR3 protein: CASSVSGLAYEQYF
CDR3 DNA: TGTGCCAGCAGCGTAAGTGGACTAGCGTACGAGCAGTACTTC

J gene: TRBJ2-3
D gene: TRBD1
V gene: TRBV27
clone size: NA
CDR3 protein: CASSLLGTGSTDTQYF
CDR3 DNA: TGTGCCAGCAGTTTATTGGGGACAGGGAGCACAGATACGCAGTATTTT

J gene: TRBJ2-1
D gene: NA
V gene: TRBV11-2
clone size: once
CDR3 protein: CASSLWIGGDEQFF
CDR3 DNA: TGTGCCAGCAGCCTTTGGATAGGGGGAGATGAGCAGTTCTTC

J gene: TRBJ2-1
D gene: TRBD2
V gene: TRBV27
clone size: NA
CDR3 protein: CASSLSGWAGAGLNEQFF
CDR3 DNA: TGTGCCAGCAGTTTATCGGGATGGGCGGGAGCGGGGTTAAATGAGCAGTTCTTC

J gene: TRBJ1-1
D gene: TRBD1
V gene: TRBV6-5
clone size: NA
CDR3 protein: CASSGTGAIAEAFF
CDR3 DNA: TGTGCCAGCAGCGGGACAGGGGCTATTGCTGAAGCTTTCTTT

J gene: TRBJ2-7
D gene: TRBD1
V gene: TRBV7-8
clone size: NA
CDR3 protein: CASSPSDRGYEQYF
CDR3 DNA: TGTGCCAGCAGCCCTTCGGACAGGGGCTACGAGCAGTACTTC

J gene: TRBJ2-5
D gene: NA
V gene: TRBV11-2
clone size: NA
CDR3 protein: CASSLFDRPQETQYF
CDR3 DNA: TGTGCCAGCAGCTTATTCGACAGGCCTCAAGAGACCCAGTACTTC

J gene: TRBJ2-7
D gene: TRBD2
V gene: TRBV6-6
clone size: NA
CDR3 protein: CASSYSTSGYEQYF
CDR3 DNA: TGTGCCAGCAGTTACTCAACTAGCGGCTACGAGCAGTACTTC

J gene: TRBJ2-7
D gene: TRBD1
V gene: TRBV19
clone size: NA
CDR3 protein: CASSLGGGNPYEQYF
CDR3 DNA: TGTGCCAGTAGCCTAGGGGGCGGTAACCCCTACGAGCAGTACTTC

J gene: TRBJ2-3
D gene: NA
V gene: TRBV5-6
clone size: NA
CDR3 protein: CASSPTGSSTDTQYF
CDR3 DNA: TGTGCCAGCAGCCCGACAGGATCTAGCACAGATACGCAGTATTTT

J gene: TRBJ2-5
D gene: TRBD2
V gene: TRBV11-2
clone size: large
CDR3 protein: CASSLLAGGGETQYF
CDR3 DNA: TGTGCCAGCAGCTTACTGGCGGGAGGGGGAGAGACCCAGTACTTC

J gene: TRBJ1-2
D gene: NA
V gene: TRBV4-3
clone size: NA
CDR3 protein: CASSQDSGAGWYGYTF
CDR3 DNA: TGCGCCAGCAGCCAAGATAGCGGGGCAGGGTGGTATGGCTACACCTTC

J gene: TRBJ1-1
D gene: NA
V gene: TRBV4-1
clone size: few
CDR3 protein: CASSLELGTEAFF
CDR3 DNA: TGCGCCAGCAGCTTGGAGTTGGGCACTGAAGCTTTCTTT

J gene: TRBJ2-7
D gene: NA
V gene: TRBV5-3
clone size: NA
CDR3 protein: CARSIGGHEQYF
CDR3 DNA: TGTGCCAGAAGCATTGGGGGCCACGAGCAGTACTTC